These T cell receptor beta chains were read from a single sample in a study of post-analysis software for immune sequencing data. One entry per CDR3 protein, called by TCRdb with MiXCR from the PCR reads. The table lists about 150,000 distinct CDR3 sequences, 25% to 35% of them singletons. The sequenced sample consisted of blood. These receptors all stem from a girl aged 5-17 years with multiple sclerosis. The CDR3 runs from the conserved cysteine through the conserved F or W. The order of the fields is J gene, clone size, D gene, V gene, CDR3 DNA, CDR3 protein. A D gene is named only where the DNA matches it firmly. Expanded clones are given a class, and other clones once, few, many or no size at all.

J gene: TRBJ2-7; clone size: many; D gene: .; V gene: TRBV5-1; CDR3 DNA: TGCGCCAGCAGCTCCTATACAGGGTCAAGCTACGAGCAGTACTTC; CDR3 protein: CASSSYTGSSYEQYF
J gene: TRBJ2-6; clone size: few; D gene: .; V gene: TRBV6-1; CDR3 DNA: TGTGCCAGCAGTGAAACGGACTTAGACTCTGGGGCCAACGTCCTGACTTTC; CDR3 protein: CASSETDLDSGANVLTF
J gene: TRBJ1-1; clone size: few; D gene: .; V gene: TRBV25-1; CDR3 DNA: TGTGCCAGCGCTCAGCGGGGGAACACTGAAGCTTTCTTT; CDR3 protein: CASAQRGNTEAFF
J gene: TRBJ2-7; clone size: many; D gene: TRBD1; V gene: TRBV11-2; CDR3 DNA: TGTGCCAGCAGCTTAGGTATGGGACAGGGCCACGAGCAGTACTTC; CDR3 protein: CASSLGMGQGHEQYF
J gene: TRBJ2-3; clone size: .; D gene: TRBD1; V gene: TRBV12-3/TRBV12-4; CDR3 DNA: TGTGCCAGCACCACCGGGACAGGGGGCGGCAACGCAGATGTGCAGTATTTT; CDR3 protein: CASTTGTGGGNADVQYF
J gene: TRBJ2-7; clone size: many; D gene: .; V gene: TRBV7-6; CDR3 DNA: TGTGCCAGCAGCTTAGCCGGGGGCGGGATCCGCTACGAGCAGTACTTC; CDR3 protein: CASSLAGGGIRYEQYF
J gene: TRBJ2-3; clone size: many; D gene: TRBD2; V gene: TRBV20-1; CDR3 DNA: TGCAGTGCTCCTGCCGGGACTAGCGATTTCACAGATACGCAGTATTTT; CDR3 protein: CSAPAGTSDFTDTQYF
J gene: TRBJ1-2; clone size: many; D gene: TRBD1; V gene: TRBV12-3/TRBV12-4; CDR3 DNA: TGTGCCAGCTCCCAGACAGGGGGCGAGTCAGGTGGCTACACCTTC; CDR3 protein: CASSQTGGESGGYTF
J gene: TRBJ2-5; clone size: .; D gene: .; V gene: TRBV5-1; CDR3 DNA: TGCGCCAGCAGCCCCGGGCCTTCGTACCAAGAGACCCAGTACTTC; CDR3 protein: CASSPGPSYQETQYF
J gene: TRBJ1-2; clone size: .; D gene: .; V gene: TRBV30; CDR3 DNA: TGTGCCTGCCGTGCGTCCACCAACACATTAGCTAACTATGGCTACACCTTC; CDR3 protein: CACRASTNTLANYGYTF
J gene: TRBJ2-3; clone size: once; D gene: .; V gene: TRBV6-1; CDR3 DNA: TGTGCCAGCAGTATTACAGGCCCCACAGATACGCAGTATTTT; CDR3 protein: CASSITGPTDTQYF
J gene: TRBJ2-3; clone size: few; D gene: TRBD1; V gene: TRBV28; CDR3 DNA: TGTGCCAGTCTAACAGGGGTCGGCGATACGCAGTATTTT; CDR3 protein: CASLTGVGDTQYF
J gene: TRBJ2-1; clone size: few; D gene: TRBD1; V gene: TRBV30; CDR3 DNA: TGTGCCTGGAGGGCGAGGGGGCCTCTGTTATACAATGAGCAGTTCTTC; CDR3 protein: CAWRARGPLLYNEQFF
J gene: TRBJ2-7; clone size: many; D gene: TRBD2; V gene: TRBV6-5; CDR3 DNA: TGTGCCAGCAGTTACCCCAACGAAGGACTAGCGGGAGTTGTAGAGCAGTACTTC; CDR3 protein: CASSYPNEGLAGVVEQYF
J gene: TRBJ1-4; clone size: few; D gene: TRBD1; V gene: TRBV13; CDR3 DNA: TGTGCCAGCAGCCCGGGGACAGAGATTGAAAAACTGTTTTTT; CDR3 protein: CASSPGTEIEKLFF
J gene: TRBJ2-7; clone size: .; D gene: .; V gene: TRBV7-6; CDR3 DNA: TGTGCCAGCAGCTTAGGGCCGTTACCCTACGAGCAGTACTTC; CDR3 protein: CASSLGPLPYEQYF
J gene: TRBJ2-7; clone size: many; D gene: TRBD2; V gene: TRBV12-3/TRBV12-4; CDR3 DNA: TGTGCCAGCAGGACTAGCGGGAACTACGAGCAGTACTTC; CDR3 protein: CASRTSGNYEQYF
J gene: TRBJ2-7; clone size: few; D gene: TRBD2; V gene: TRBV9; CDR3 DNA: TGTGCCAGCAGCGTATGGCCTAGCGGGAGGGGCGAGCAGTACTTC; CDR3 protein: CASSVWPSGRGEQYF
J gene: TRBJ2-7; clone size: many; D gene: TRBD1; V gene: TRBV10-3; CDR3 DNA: TGTGCCATCAGCGGACAGGGGAAGGAAGAGCAGTACTTC; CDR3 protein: CAISGQGKEEQYF
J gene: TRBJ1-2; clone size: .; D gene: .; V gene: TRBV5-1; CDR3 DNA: TGCGCCAGCATCATGGACAGTACTAACTATGGCTACACCTTC; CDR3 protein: CASIMDSTNYGYTF
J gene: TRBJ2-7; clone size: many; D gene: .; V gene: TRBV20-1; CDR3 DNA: TGCAGTGCTCCCTTCAGACTGGAAGGGTACGAGCAGTACTTC; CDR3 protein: CSAPFRLEGYEQYF
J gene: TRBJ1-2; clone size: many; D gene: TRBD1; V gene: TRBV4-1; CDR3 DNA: TGCGCCAGCAGCCAAGCTCGGGATCAGGGGGCCCTGTATGGCTACACCTTC; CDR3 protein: CASSQARDQGALYGYTF
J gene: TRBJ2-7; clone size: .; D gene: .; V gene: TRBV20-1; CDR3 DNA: TGCAGTGCTAGAGGCGGCAGGGGAGAGGGCTACGAGCAGTACTTC; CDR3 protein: CSARGGRGEGYEQYF
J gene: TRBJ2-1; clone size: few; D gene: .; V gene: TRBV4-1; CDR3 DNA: TGCGCCAGCAACCCGGCTAGTCGGGGTCTTGTTGAGCAGTTCTTC; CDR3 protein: CASNPASRGLVEQFF
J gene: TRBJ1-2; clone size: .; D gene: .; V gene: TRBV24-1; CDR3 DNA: TGTGCCACCAGTGATTCGTGCTATGGCTACACCTTC; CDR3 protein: CATSDSCYGYTF
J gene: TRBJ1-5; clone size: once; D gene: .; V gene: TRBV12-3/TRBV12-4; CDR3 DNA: TGTGCCAGCAGTGCCACCAGAGGACTGAGCAATCAGCCCCAGCATTTT; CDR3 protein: CASSATRGLSNQPQHF
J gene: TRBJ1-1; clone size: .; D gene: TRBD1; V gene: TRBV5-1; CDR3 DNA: TGCGCCAGCAGCTTGGCGGCAGGGGGCATGAACACTGAAGCTTTCTTT; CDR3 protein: CASSLAAGGMNTEAFF
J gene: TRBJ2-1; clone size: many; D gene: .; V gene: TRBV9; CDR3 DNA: TGTGCCAGCAGCCCCAAAACAAATGAGCAGTTCTTC; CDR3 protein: CASSPKTNEQFF
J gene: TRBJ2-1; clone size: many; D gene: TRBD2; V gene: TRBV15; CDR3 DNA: TGTGCCACCAGCACTAGCGGGACATACAATGAGCAGTTCTTC; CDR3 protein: CATSTSGTYNEQFF
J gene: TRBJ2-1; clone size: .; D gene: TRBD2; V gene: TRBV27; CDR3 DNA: TGTGCCAGCAGTTTAGGACTAGCCAAATACAATGAGCAGTTCTTC; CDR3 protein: CASSLGLAKYNEQFF
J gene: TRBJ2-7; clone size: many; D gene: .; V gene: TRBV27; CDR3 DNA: TGTGCCAGCAGGGAGACGCTCACCTACGAGCAGTACTTC; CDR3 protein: CASRETLTYEQYF
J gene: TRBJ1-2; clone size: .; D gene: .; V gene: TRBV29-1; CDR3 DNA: TGCAGCGGTGAATTAGGGGGACAAGGCTACACCTTC; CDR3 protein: CSGELGGQGYTF
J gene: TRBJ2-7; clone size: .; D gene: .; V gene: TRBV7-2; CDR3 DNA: TGTGCCAGCAGCCGTCGACCCCAGCGACTCGATATAACCTACGAGCAGTACTTC; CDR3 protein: CASSRRPQRLDITYEQYF
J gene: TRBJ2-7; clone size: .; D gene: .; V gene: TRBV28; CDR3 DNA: TGTGCCAGCACCTCTCCGTGGGGGGCGGGAATCTACGAGCAGTACTTC; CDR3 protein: CASTSPWGAGIYEQYF
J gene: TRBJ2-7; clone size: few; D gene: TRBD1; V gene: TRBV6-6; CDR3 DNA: TGTGCCAGCAGTTACAATAGGGACAGTTACGAGCAGTACTTC; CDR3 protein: CASSYNRDSYEQYF
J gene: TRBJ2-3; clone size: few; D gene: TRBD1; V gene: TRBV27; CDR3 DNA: TGTGCCAGCAGCAGGGACAGGGCGGCAGATACGCAGTATTTT; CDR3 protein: CASSRDRAADTQYF